These 25 T cell receptor beta chains were sequenced from one sample in a study of molecular identifiers for immune sequencing clone quantification. TCRdb called the PCR reads again in MiXCR, with one record for every CDR3 protein. The table records 12,000 or so distinct CDR3 sequences, 15% to 20% of them present only once. Sequencing input: naive CD8+ T cells from blood, with Jurkat cell RNA spiked in. Documented subset: FACS-sorted CD8+CD4-CCR7+CD45RA+ naive T cells. The receptors stem from a human donor in good health. Some libraries in this study had Jurkat cell RNA spiked in.

This clonotype was found many times. The chain recombines TRBV19 with TRBJ1-1; D is unresolved. V was shortened by 3 bases and J by 5 bases, with 7 bases between the two germline ends. The CDR3 contains 12 residues. Germline CDR1 is LNHDA and CDR2 is SQIVND (reference sequence). As DNA, the CDR3 is TGTGCCAGTAGTATCCTAGGAACTGAAGCTTTCTTT. Its protein product is CASSILGTEAFF.

About this clonotype itself: Possible read error: a much larger clone is one base away. The genes are TRBV11-2 and TRBJ2-1; possibly TRBD2 for D (5 bases). The CDR3 sequence is 13 residues long. Trimming removed 8 bases at V and 8 bases at J, with 16 bases between. Germline CDR1 and CDR2: SGHAT and FQNNGV. The CDR3 nucleotides are TGTGCCAGCGGCTCCGCACTAGGCTATGAGCAGTTCTTC. It is translated as CASGSALGYEQFF.

Sample share makes this clonotype medium-sized. V and J are TRBV7-9 and TRBJ1-1; no firm D call. The germline V gene encodes CDR1 SEHNR and CDR2 FQNEAQ (reference sequence). The V and J ends lost 8 bases and 2 bases respectively, with 12 bases between them. The CDR3 spans 13 residues. CDR3 sequence (DNA): TGTGCCAGCGATCGGCCGTCTAACACTGAAGCTTTCTTT. Translated, it gives CASDRPSNTEAFF.

In its sample, this clonotype is medium-sized. J is TRBJ2-1 and V is TRBV29-1, with a possible D match to TRBD1 (5 bases). The germline V gene has CDR1 SQVTM and CDR2 ANQGSEA. The CDR3 length is 14 residues. CDR3 DNA: TGCAGGAAGTCGGTGACAGCCTCCTACAATGAGCAGTTCTTC. Amino acid sequence: CRKSVTASYNEQFF.

Turning to this clonotype: Since a much larger clone is just one base distant, this may be a read error. The chain recombines TRBV10-2 with TRBJ2-4; D is undetermined. Germline values: CDR1 WSHSY, CDR2 SAAADI. The CDR3 length is 15 residues. The CDR3 DNA is TGCGCCAGCGGTGAGTCGGGTGGGGCCAAAAACATTCAGTACTTC. Translating it yields CASGESGGAKNIQYF.

This clonotype qualifies as medium-sized. The chain employs TRBV23-1 and TRBJ2-1; no firm D call. TRBV23-1 counts as an open reading frame of uncertain function. This CDR3 is 15 amino acids long. V lost 4 bases to trimming and J lost 0 bases, with 10 bases between them. CDR3 residues: CASSLGVSSYNEQFF. The DNA of the CDR3 is TGCGCCAGCAGTCTCGGAGTTAGCTCCTACAATGAGCAGTTCTTC.

This clonotype showed up many times. This rearrangement joins TRBV12-3 or TRBV12-4 to TRBJ2-3; 8 bases map to TRBD2. With V trimmed by 7 bases and J by 5 bases, 14 bases remained unmatched. The CDR3 is 16 residues long. In DNA form, the CDR3 reads TGTGCCAGCACCGAGAGGAGCGGGAGCAGAGGAGATACGCAGTATTTT. Its translation: CASTERSGSRGDTQYF.

Note on this clonotype: A read error is possible here, since a much larger clone lies one base away. No conserved phenylalanine or tryptophan is present at the end of the CDR3, so a read error is the likely explanation. The CDR3 DNA sequence: TGTGCCTGGAACCCACGGGTGGACTTCTACGAGCAGTACCTC. Amino acid sequence: CAWNPRVDFYEQYL. The chain has TRBV30 and TRBJ2-7, with D tentatively TRBD2 (5 bases). The CDR3 extends over 14 amino acids. The germline V and J ends were trimmed by 4 bases and 3 bases, with 16 bases remaining between them. Germline CDR1 is GTSNPN and CDR2 is SVGIG (reference sequence).

This clonotype is medium-sized within its sample. The rearrangement links TRBV4-3 to TRBJ2-5; 7 nucleotides align to TRBD2. There are 15 residues in the CDR3. Trimming cost V 0 bases and J 5 bases; bases outside gene matches: 6. Germline V CDR1 and CDR2: LGHNA, YSLEER. CDR3 in amino acids: CASSQEREPLETQYF. CDR3 bases: TGCGCCAGCAGCCAAGAGCGGGAGCCGTTGGAGACCCAGTACTTC.

By share, this clonotype ranks as medium-sized. The chain couples TRBV19 to TRBJ1-1; the D gene is possibly TRBD1 (5 bases). In germline, CDR1 is LNHDA, CDR2 SQIVND (reference sequence). This CDR3 is built from 15 residues. V lost 5 bases and J lost 1, with 14 bases in between. The CDR3, as DNA: TGTGCCAGTAGTCCCCTGGTGGGGGGGAACACTGAAGCTTTCTTT. This sequence encodes CASSPLVGGNTEAFF.

In the case of this clonotype: This may be a read error: a much more frequent sequence differs by one nucleotide. The chain has TRBV28 and TRBJ2-7; D remains unclear. The CDR3 extends over 15 amino acids. Per the germline V gene, CDR1 is MDHEN and CDR2 is SYDVKM. With 4 bases removed from V and 0 bases from J, the gap between germline ends came to 13 bases. The CDR3 DNA follows: TGTGCCAGCAGTTCCTCCCTAGACCCCTCCTACGAGCAGTACTTC. This codes for CASSSSLDPSYEQYF. Combining the CDR3 with reference TRBV28 and TRBJ2-7 gives the whole variable domain DVKVTQSSRYLVKRTGEKVFLECVQDMDHENMFWYRQDPGLGLRLIYFSYDVKMKEKGDIPEGYSVSREKKERFSLILESASTNQTSMYLCASSSSLDPSYEQYFGPGTRLTVT.

J is TRBJ2-1 and V is TRBV6-2 or TRBV6-3; D ambiguous. The V end lost 8 bases, the J end lost 4 bases, and 9 bases lay between the germline ends. The CDR3 extends over 12 amino acids. CDR1 and CDR2 (germline): MNHEY, SVGEGT. The DNA for the CDR3 is TGTGCCAGCTCGCTCGGTTACAATGAGCAGTTCTTC. This gives the protein CASSLGYNEQFF.

This clonotype has a count of ten or more. This sequence joins TRBV2 and TRBJ1-4; 7 positions match TRBD1. There are 15 residues in the CDR3. J gave up 5 bases and V 6 bases, and 9 bases lay outside the gene matches. CDR1 and CDR2 from the germline V gene are SNHLY and FYNNEI. The CDR3 DNA is TGTGCCAGCAGATACACCGGGACAGAGAATGAAAAACTGTTTTTT. This translates into CASRYTGTENEKLFF.

This clonotype was observed many times. V usage is TRBV27 and J usage is TRBJ2-2, with 9 bases fitting TRBD2. With 4 bases clipped from V and 6 bases from J, the junction kept 6 bases outside the gene matches. Germline lookup yields CDR1 MNHEY and CDR2 SMNVEV (reference sequence). The CDR3 spans 15 residues. The DNA of the CDR3 is TGTGCCAGCAGTTCAGCGGGAGGTTTTGCCGGGGAGCTGTTTTTT. It specifies CASSSAGGFAGELFF.

This clonotype ranks as medium-sized. The CDR3 here is CASSLGLAGPYEQYF. The CDR3 DNA follows: TGTGCCAGCAGCCTGGGACTAGCGGGACCCTACGAGCAGTACTTC. This chain uses TRBV7-2 with TRBJ2-7; TRBD2 matches at 13 bases. The CDR3 contains 15 residues. Losses at the gene ends were 5 bases for V and 2 bases for J; bases not matched to a gene: 3. The germline V gene has CDR1 SGHTA and CDR2 FQGNSA. Complete variable domain (other parts from reference TRBV7-2 and TRBJ2-7): GAGVSQSPSNKVTEKGKDVELRCDPISGHTALYWYRQSLGQGLEFLIYFQGNSAPDKSGLPSDRFSAERTGGSVSTLTIQRTQQEDSAVYLCASSLGLAGPYEQYFGPGTRLTVT.

This sequence joins TRBV14 and TRBJ2-7, with D unresolved. V was trimmed by 1 base and J by 6 bases, leaving 10 bases between them. This CDR3 region has 13 residues. Germline V lookup: CDR1 SGHDN, CDR2 FVKESK. CDR3 sequence reads: CASSQGSPREQYF. The CDR3 DNA reads as TGTGCCAGCAGCCAAGGGTCCCCCCGCGAGCAGTACTTC.

Details on this clonotype: Lacking the conserved final phenylalanine or tryptophan, this CDR3 likely reflects a read error. The rearrangement joins TRBV2 to TRBJ2-3, with D tentatively TRBD1 (5 bases). The DNA end is more similar to TRBJ1-5, so the J call may be wrong. The CDR3 covers 15 residues. CDR1 SNHLY and CDR2 FYNNEI come from the germline V gene. The CDR3 region has the DNA TGTGCCAGCATGCCCGTAGGGGAACGCACAGATACGCAGCATCTT. It encodes CASMPVGERTDTQHL.

The chain uses TRBV20-1 and TRBJ2-1; 8 nucleotides line up with TRBD2. The CDR3 is 14 amino acids. The junction had 2 bases not matched to a gene; V was cut back by 4 bases and J by 0 bases. Germline V CDR1 and CDR2: DFQATT, SNEGSKA (reference sequence). The CDR3: CSAMSGSSYNEQFF. CDR3 in DNA: TGCAGTGCTATGAGCGGGAGCTCCTACAATGAGCAGTTCTTC.

This clonotype was found many times. The CDR3 region has the DNA TGTGCCAGCAGCCCCCAGGGGGGGCGGAATCAATACGAGCAGTACTTC. It codes for CASSPQGGRNQYEQYF. The rearrangement joins TRBV7-9 to TRBJ2-7; D may correspond to TRBD1 or TRBD2 (7 bases each). The CDR3 covers 16 residues. From germline, CDR1 is SEHNR and CDR2 FQNEAQ (reference sequence). Trimming removed 5 bases from V and 4 bases from J, with 21 bases in between. The full variable domain, rest sourced from reference TRBV7-9 and TRBJ2-7, is DTGVSQNPRHKITKRGQNVTFRCDPISEHNRLYWYRQTLGQGPEFLTYFQNEAQLEKSRLLSDRFSAERPKGSFSTLEIQRTEQGDSAMYLCASSPQGGRNQYEQYFGPGTRLTVT.

As to this clonotype: Possible read error: a much larger clone is one base away. The V and J genes are TRBV29-1 and TRBJ2-7; weak D call: TRBD2 (6 bases). Germline values: CDR1 SQVTM, CDR2 ANQGSEA. V was shortened by 3 bases and J by 5 bases, with 14 bases between the two germline ends. This CDR3 is built from 13 residues. The CDR3 DNA reads as TGCAGCGTTGAGCGGGACGGCTTACACGAGCAGTACTTC. Its protein product is CSVERDGLHEQYF.

This clonotype is termed medium-sized. The V call is TRBV10-3, the J call TRBJ2-1; no firm D call. CDR3 length: 12 residues. Germline CDR1 reads ENHRY; CDR2 reads SYGVKD. V was clipped by 2 bases and J by 15 bases, with 14 bases between them. The CDR3 sequence is CAISEGLELGFF. The CDR3 nucleotides are TGTGCCATCAGTGAGGGGCTAGAGTTGGGGTTCTTC.

The sample holds many counts of this clonotype. The V call is TRBV5-4, the J call TRBJ1-1; TRBD1 matches at 9 bases. Losses at the gene ends were 5 bases for V and 5 bases for J; bases not matched to a gene: 7. The CDR3 is 14 amino acids. Germline lookup yields CDR1 SGHNT and CDR2 YYREEE (reference sequence). CDR3 DNA sequence: TGTGCCAGCAGGCAGACAGGGGGTAAAACTGAAGCTTTCTTT. Translated, it gives CASRQTGGKTEAFF.

Within the sample, this clonotype is medium-sized (0.01 to 0.1%). The gene calls are TRBV29-1 and TRBJ2-5; 9 nucleotides agree with TRBD2. Per the germline V gene, CDR1 is SQVTM and CDR2 is ANQGSEA. The junction had 7 bases not matched to a gene; V was cut back by 0 bases and J by 2 bases. This CDR3 comprises 16 residues. CDR3 in DNA: TGCAGCGTTGAAGATCGTACTAGCGGGTTACAAGAGACCCAGTACTTC. Its translation is CSVEDRTSGLQETQYF.

This clonotype was counted many times. The V call is TRBV19, the J call TRBJ2-7; 8 bases map to TRBD1. The CDR3 has 16 residues. The germline gives CDR1 LNHDA, CDR2 SQIVND (reference sequence). J was trimmed by 1 base and V by 3 bases; bases with no gene match: 8. CDR3 in DNA: TGTGCCAGTAGTATGACAGGGGTCCTAACTTCCTACGAGCAGTACTTC. Its translation is CASSMTGVLTSYEQYF.

This clonotype has ten or more counts. The chain is built from TRBV4-1 and TRBJ2-5; 8 positions match TRBD1. The germline gives CDR1 MGHRA, CDR2 YSYEKL. Germline trimming cut 8 bases from V and 4 bases from J; bases unmatched to any gene: 9. This CDR3 is built from 14 residues. The CDR3 protein is CASSTQGARETQYF. DNA of the CDR3: TGCGCCAGCTCTACCCAGGGGGCAAGAGAGACCCAGTACTTC.